These T cell receptor beta chains were read from a single sample in a study of prognosis after radiotherapy for stage I lung cancer. TCRdb analysed the multiplex PCR reads with MiXCR anew, one entry per CDR3 protein. The data contain tens of thousands of distinct CDR3 sequences, 30% to 40% of them singletons. The material sequenced was PBMCs, taken before or after stereotactic body radiation therapy (not recorded which). Receptor source: a donor over 45 with non-small cell lung cancer. Both conserved end residues are part of each CDR3. Fields, in order: V gene, J gene, CDR3 protein.

v_call: TRBV6-5; j_call: TRBJ1-2; cdr3_aa: CASSYSRVSYGYTF
v_call: TRBV5-1; j_call: TRBJ2-7; cdr3_aa: CASSLDGNSYEQYF
v_call: TRBV6-2/TRBV6-3; j_call: TRBJ1-4; cdr3_aa: CASSRRTGGPEKLFF
v_call: TRBV5-6; j_call: TRBJ2-7; cdr3_aa: CASSEGQPYEQYF
v_call: TRBV9; j_call: TRBJ2-2; cdr3_aa: CASSGVQGTEELFF
v_call: TRBV11-2; j_call: TRBJ2-2; cdr3_aa: CASSDLDTGELFF
v_call: TRBV5-1; j_call: TRBJ2-3; cdr3_aa: CASSPTSVGIGDTQYF
v_call: TRBV6-2/TRBV6-3; j_call: TRBJ1-3; cdr3_aa: CARRVGPGNTIYF
v_call: TRBV5-1; j_call: TRBJ1-3; cdr3_aa: CASSYTGPASGNTIYF
v_call: TRBV7-2; j_call: TRBJ2-6; cdr3_aa: CASSLRGFSSGANVLTF
v_call: TRBV11-2; j_call: TRBJ2-1; cdr3_aa: CASSPLQGWVSRDQFF
v_call: TRBV20-1; j_call: TRBJ1-5; cdr3_aa: CSARGHRLYQPQHF
v_call: TRBV4-1; j_call: TRBJ1-1; cdr3_aa: CASSQDVARVQNTEAFF
v_call: TRBV12-3/TRBV12-4; j_call: TRBJ2-3; cdr3_aa: CASRIRQGPADTQYF
v_call: TRBV7-9; j_call: TRBJ1-5; cdr3_aa: CASSSLGNQPQHF
v_call: TRBV6-1; j_call: TRBJ1-1; cdr3_aa: CASRQGGWTEAFF
v_call: TRBV29-1; j_call: TRBJ2-2; cdr3_aa: CSVVQGYPGELFF
v_call: TRBV6-1; j_call: TRBJ1-1; cdr3_aa: CASWGGGGTEAFF
v_call: TRBV6-1; j_call: TRBJ1-2; cdr3_aa: CASSSTGRGVGYTF
v_call: TRBV10-3; j_call: TRBJ1-2; cdr3_aa: CAISLQGVNYGYTF
v_call: TRBV6-1; j_call: TRBJ2-7; cdr3_aa: CASSQPGTRTREQYF
v_call: TRBV28; j_call: TRBJ1-5; cdr3_aa: CASTEPTEPRPQHF
v_call: TRBV7-8; j_call: TRBJ2-1; cdr3_aa: CASSFTSGRYNEQFF
v_call: TRBV20-1; j_call: TRBJ2-7; cdr3_aa: CSARPSAASGSRYEQYF
v_call: TRBV11-3; j_call: TRBJ2-2; cdr3_aa: CASSLCLAGGPGELFF
v_call: TRBV11-3; j_call: TRBJ2-5; cdr3_aa: CASSLDRETQYF
v_call: TRBV6-2/TRBV6-3; j_call: TRBJ1-3; cdr3_aa: CASIKGRSGNTIYF
v_call: TRBV10-3; j_call: TRBJ2-5; cdr3_aa: CAISESTGASQYF
v_call: TRBV5-6; j_call: TRBJ2-5; cdr3_aa: CASSLRDAPETQYF
v_call: TRBV20-1; j_call: TRBJ1-2; cdr3_aa: CRLPDGYGYTF
v_call: TRBV29-1; j_call: TRBJ1-1; cdr3_aa: CSVGQGGGTEAFF
v_call: TRBV9; j_call: TRBJ2-5; cdr3_aa: CASSATSGSPLQYF
v_call: TRBV6-8; j_call: TRBJ1-1; cdr3_aa: CARGRKAEAFF
v_call: TRBV6-2/TRBV6-3; j_call: TRBJ1-2; cdr3_aa: CASSSRSGTGAYGYTF
v_call: TRBV11-2; j_call: TRBJ2-1; cdr3_aa: CASSRSSSYNDQFF
v_call: TRBV7-2; j_call: TRBJ1-2; cdr3_aa: CASSLTGLIGYTF
v_call: TRBV19; j_call: TRBJ2-1; cdr3_aa: CASSIVFGAGVGNEQFF
v_call: TRBV5-1; j_call: TRBJ1-2; cdr3_aa: CASSLGPTANYGYTF
v_call: TRBV7-8; j_call: TRBJ1-5; cdr3_aa: CASSFGQTGFPPQHF
v_call: TRBV7-2; j_call: TRBJ2-5; cdr3_aa: CASSLSGRLGWETQYF
v_call: TRBV28; j_call: TRBJ1-2; cdr3_aa: CASSLGGRGYYCYTF
v_call: TRBV19; j_call: TRBJ2-3; cdr3_aa: CASSNRASTDTQYF
v_call: TRBV12-5; j_call: TRBJ2-2; cdr3_aa: CASGDGQGVDTGELFF
v_call: TRBV28; j_call: TRBJ1-4; cdr3_aa: CASSRGGDGKLFF
v_call: TRBV7-6; j_call: TRBJ2-4; cdr3_aa: CASSPLAGARGDGIQYF
v_call: TRBV6-1; j_call: TRBJ1-1; cdr3_aa: CASTGWDSYEAFF